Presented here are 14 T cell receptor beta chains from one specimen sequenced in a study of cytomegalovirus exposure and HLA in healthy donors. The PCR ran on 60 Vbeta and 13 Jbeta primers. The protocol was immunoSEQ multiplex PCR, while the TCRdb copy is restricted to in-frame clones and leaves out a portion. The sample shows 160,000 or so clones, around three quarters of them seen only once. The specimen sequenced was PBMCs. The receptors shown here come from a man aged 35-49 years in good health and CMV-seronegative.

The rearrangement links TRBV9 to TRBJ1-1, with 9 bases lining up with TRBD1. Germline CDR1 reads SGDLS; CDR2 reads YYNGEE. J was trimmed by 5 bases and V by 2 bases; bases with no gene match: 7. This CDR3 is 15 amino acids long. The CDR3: CASSVTGTGTTEAFF. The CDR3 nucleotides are TGTGCCAGCAGCGTCACCGGGACAGGGACGACTGAAGCTTTCTTT.

The chain's CDR3 is CASSRVTTGYGNTIYF. The CDR3 DNA is TGTGCCAGCAGCCGCGTGACTACGGGTTATGGAAACACCATATATTTT. The chain recombines TRBV4-2 with TRBJ1-3; no clear D. Germline V gene sequence: CDR1 LGHNA, CDR2 YNFKEQ. V lost 4 bases, J lost 3 bases, and 16 bases lay in between. The CDR3 contains 16 residues.

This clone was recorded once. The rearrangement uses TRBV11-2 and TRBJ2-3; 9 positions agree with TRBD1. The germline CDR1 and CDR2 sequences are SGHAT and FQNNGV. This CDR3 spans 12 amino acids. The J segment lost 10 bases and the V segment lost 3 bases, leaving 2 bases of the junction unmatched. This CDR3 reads CASSLGTGPQYF. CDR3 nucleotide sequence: TGTGCCAGCAGCTTGGGGACAGGGCCGCAGTATTTT.

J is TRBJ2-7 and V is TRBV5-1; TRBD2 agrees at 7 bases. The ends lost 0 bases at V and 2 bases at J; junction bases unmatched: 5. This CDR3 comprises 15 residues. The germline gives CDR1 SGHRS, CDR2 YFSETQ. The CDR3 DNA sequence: TGCGCCAGCAGCTTGGGTACTAGCGATGCCTACGAGCAGTACGTC. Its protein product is CASSLGTSDAYEQYV.

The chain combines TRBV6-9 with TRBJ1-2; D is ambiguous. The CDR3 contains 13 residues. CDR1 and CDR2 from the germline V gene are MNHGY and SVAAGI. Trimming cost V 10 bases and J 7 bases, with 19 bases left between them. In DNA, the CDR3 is TGTGCCACCTCCCCCCAGCGGTTATGTGGCTACACCTTC. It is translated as CATSPQRLCGYTF.

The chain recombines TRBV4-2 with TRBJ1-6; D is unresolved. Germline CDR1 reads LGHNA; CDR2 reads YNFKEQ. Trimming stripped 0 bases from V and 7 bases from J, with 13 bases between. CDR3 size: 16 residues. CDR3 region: CASSQDPPGSNSPLHF. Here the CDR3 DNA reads TGTGCCAGCAGCCAAGATCCCCCGGGGTCCAATTCACCCCTCCACTTT.

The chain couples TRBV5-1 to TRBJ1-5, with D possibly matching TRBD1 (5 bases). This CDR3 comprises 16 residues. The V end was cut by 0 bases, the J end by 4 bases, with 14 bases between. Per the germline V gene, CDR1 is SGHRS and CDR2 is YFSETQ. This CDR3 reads CASSLGLGGENQPQHF. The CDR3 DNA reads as TGCGCCAGCAGCTTGGGGTTGGGGGGAGAAAATCAGCCCCAGCATTTT. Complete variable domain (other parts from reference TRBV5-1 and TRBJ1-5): KAGVTQTPRYLIKTRGQQVTLSCSPISGHRSVSWYQQTPGQGLQFLFEYFSETQRNKGNFPGRFSGRQFSNSRSEMNVSTLELGDSALYLCASSLGLGGENQPQHFGDGTRLSIL.

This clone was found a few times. CDR3 sequence (DNA): TGTGCCAGCTACCTCGGGAGCTCCCGGGTTGGGGCCAACGTCCTGACTTTC. Protein product: CASYLGSSRVGANVLTF. V and J are TRBV5-5 and TRBJ2-6; D might be TRBD2 (6 bases). Per germline, CDR1 SGHKS and CDR2 YYEKEE (reference sequence). Trimming took 7 bases from V and 3 from J, leaving 20 bases between them. There are 17 residues in the CDR3. Combining the CDR3 with reference TRBV5-5 and TRBJ2-6 gives the whole variable domain DAGVTQSPTHLIKTRGQQVTLRCSPISGHKSVSWYQQVLGQGPQFIFQYYEKEERGRGNFPDRFSARQFPNYSSELNVNALLLGDSALYLCASYLGSSRVGANVLTFGAGSRLTVL.

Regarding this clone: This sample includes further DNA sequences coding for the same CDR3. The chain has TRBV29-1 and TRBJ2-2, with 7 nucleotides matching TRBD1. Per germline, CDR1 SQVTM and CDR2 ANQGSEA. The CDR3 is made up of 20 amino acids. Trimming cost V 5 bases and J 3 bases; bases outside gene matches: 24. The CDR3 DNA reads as TGCAGCGTTTTAACAGGGGAAGCCTCAACTAGGATCCTTCACACCGGGGAGCTGTTTTTT. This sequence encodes CSVLTGEASTRILHTGELFF.

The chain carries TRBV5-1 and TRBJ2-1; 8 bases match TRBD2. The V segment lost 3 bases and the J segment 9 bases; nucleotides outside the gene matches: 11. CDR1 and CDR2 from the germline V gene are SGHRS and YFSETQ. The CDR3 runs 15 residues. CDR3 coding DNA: TGCGCCAGCAGCTCGGCCCCTATGCTAGCGGGTGAGCAGTTCTTC. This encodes CASSSAPMLAGEQFF.

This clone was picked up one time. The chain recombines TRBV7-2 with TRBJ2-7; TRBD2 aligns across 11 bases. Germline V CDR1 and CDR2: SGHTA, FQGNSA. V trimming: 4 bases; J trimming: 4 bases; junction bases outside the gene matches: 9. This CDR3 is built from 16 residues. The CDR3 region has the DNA TGTGCCAGCAGCTCAGGACTAGCGGGTCACGGTTACGAGCAGTACTTC. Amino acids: CASSSGLAGHGYEQYF.

This CDR3 reads CAWSLFRSYNEQFF. The CDR3 region has the DNA TGTGCCTGGAGTCTATTTCGCTCCTACAATGAGCAGTTCTTC. The chain carries TRBV30 and TRBJ2-1; unclear D gene. The germline gives CDR1 GTSNPN, CDR2 SVGIG (reference sequence). The V end lost 2 bases, the J end lost 0 bases, and 8 bases lay between the germline ends. CDR3 length: 14 amino acids.

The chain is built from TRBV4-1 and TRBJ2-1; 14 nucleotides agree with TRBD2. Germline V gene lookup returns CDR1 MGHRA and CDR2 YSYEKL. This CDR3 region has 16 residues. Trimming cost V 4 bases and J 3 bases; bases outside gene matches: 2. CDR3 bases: TGCGCCAGCAGCCGACTAGCGGGAGGGAACTACAATGAGCAGTTCTTC. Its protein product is CASSRLAGGNYNEQFF.

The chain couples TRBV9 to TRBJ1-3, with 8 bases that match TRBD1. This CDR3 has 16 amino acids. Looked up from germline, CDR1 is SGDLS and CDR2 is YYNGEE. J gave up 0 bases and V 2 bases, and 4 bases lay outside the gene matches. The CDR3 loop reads CASSVDRGASGNTIYF. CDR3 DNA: TGTGCCAGCAGCGTCGACAGGGGCGCCTCTGGAAACACCATATATTTT.